This T cell receptor (beta chain) was observed in a study of CD8+ T cells in alopecia areata. For the study at large: Tofacitinib administration to treated patients was oral, at 5 to 10 mg twice daily. Dosing with tofacitinib proceeded for 6 to 18 months, followed by 6 months off drug.

After isolation, RNA underwent reverse transcription to generate cDNA as the sequencing template. The repertoire was sequenced with immunoSEQ multiplex PCR; TCRdb's copy has only in-frame clones and lacks some. Of some 180,000 clones detected, roughly 60% appear once; the ten largest clones hold 1.5% to 2%. Germline V gene lookup returns CDR1 SGHAT and CDR2 FQNNGV. The trim removed 4 bases at V and 3 bases at J, leaving 7 bases unmatched. The CDR3 length is 15 residues. As concerns this clone: Its antigen remains unidentified.

General study points: Lesional scalp, especially alopecia totalis/universalis, showed higher clonality than normal scalp.

The source material was CD4+ T cells sorted from blood, sampled at week 0. The V call is TRBV11-2, the J call TRBJ2-7, with TRBD1 matching over 9 bases. The TCR originated in a human donor with alopecia areata. The CDR3 DNA reads TGTGCCAGCAGCTCTCCGGGACAGGGAGTCTACGAGCAGTACTTC. Its protein is CASSSPGQGVYEQYF.